Listed here are 4 T cell receptor beta chains from one sample, sequenced in a study of T cell responses to AZD1222 COVID-19 vaccine. Profiled with immunoSEQ multiplex PCR; TCRdb holds only in-frame clones, not every one. The table has roughly 40,000 clones, about 92% seen once. This specimen was peripheral blood, taken 28 days after the second AZD1222 dose. The receptors shown here come from an adult who received the AZD1222 COVID-19 vaccine.

The V and J genes are TRBV28 and TRBJ1-1; 7 positions match TRBD1. Germline values: CDR1 MDHEN, CDR2 SYDVKM. The CDR3 is 14 residues long. Trimming removed 5 bases from V and 6 bases from J; junction bases left unmatched: 9. CDR3 sequence (DNA): TGTGCCAGCAGTATCCCATCCAGGGGGGCTGAAGCTTTCTTT. Amino acids: CASSIPSRGAEAFF.

The genes are TRBV9 and TRBJ1-3; D is possibly TRBD1 (6 bases). Trimming removed 0 bases at V and 0 bases at J, with 10 bases between. From germline, CDR1 is SGDLS and CDR2 YYNGEE. The CDR3 spans 16 residues. The CDR3 here is CASSVGGRSSGNTIYF. The CDR3 nucleotides are TGTGCCAGCAGCGTAGGGGGGCGATCCTCTGGAAACACCATATATTTT.

The chain is built from TRBV27 and TRBJ2-5, with TRBD1 matching over 8 bases. After removal of 8 bases from V and 5 bases from J, the junction contained 10 bases not matched to a gene. Germline CDR1 MNHEY, CDR2 SMNVEV (reference sequence). This CDR3 contains 14 residues. This CDR3 reads CASGAGGMTETQYF. The CDR3 nucleotides read TGTGCCAGCGGGGCAGGGGGCATGACGGAGACCCAGTACTTC.

The chain employs TRBV2 and TRBJ1-4, with 8 bases aligning to TRBD1. V was pared by 5 bases and J by 5 bases, with 4 bases of the junction left unmatched. This CDR3 is 14 amino acids long. CDR1 and CDR2 from the germline V gene are SNHLY and FYNNEI. The CDR3: CASSIRTGNEKLFF. Here the CDR3 DNA reads TGTGCCAGCAGTATCCGGACAGGGAATGAAAAACTGTTTTTT.